A selection of T cell receptor beta chains follows, all from one sample in a study of control samples from healthy donors and cancer patients. Libraries were prepared by immunoSEQ multiplex PCR; TCRdb keeps only in-frame clonotypes and omits some of them. The sample lists 65,000 to 95,000 clones, around 87% occurring once. Sequences were obtained from blood. Receptors originate from a man aged 45-65 years in good health. The conserved cysteine and the conserved F or W are not part of the CDR3 here.

TRBV3-1/TRBV3-2	TRBJ1-6	ASSQRTGARNSPLH
TRBV5-4	TRBJ2-3	ASSIPTEADTQY
TRBV10-3	TRBJ1-5	AISPAIDNQPQH
TRBV12-3/TRBV12-4	TRBJ1-5	ASSLRINQPQH
TRBV2	TRBJ2-5	ASSEELAGRKETQY
TRBV18	TRBJ2-3	ASSPRALEATQY
TRBV10-2	TRBJ1-2	ASTPGTPYGYT
TRBV5-4	TRBJ1-2	ASSLARDYGYT
TRBV12-3/TRBV12-4	TRBJ2-4	ASSSVTGTIQY
TRBV9	TRBJ2-2	ASSVVGAGELF
TRBV30	TRBJ1-4	AWSASRGWGEKLF
TRBV11-2	TRBJ1-5	ASSLSMTSNQPQH
TRBV7-3	TRBJ1-1	ASSLIRGAATEAF
TRBV19	TRBJ1-5	ASSIGRHYNQPQH
TRBV27	TRBJ2-3	ASRAGGPHTQY
TRBV4-3	TRBJ2-3	ASSQEGSGGVDTQY
TRBV7-8	TRBJ1-2	ASSGLTGNYGYT
TRBV7-2	TRBJ1-6	ASSSGTVNNSPLH
TRBV3-1/TRBV3-2	TRBJ2-2	ASSQETGTAEFGELF
TRBV7-2	TRBJ2-3	ASSSGLVGNTQY
TRBV18	TRBJ2-1	ASSPEGGYYNEQF
TRBV5-4	TRBJ2-3	ASSLSRAADTQY
TRBV25-1	TRBJ2-5	ASSESVGVQETQY
TRBV5-1	TRBJ2-3	ASSLGLAGTDTQY
TRBV11-3	TRBJ2-3	ASSLGSSADTQY
TRBV18	TRBJ2-7	ASSPNWLAGAEQY
TRBV6-2/TRBV6-3	TRBJ2-2	ASSVRVNTGELF
TRBV9	TRBJ2-2	ASSGHREGAGELF
TRBV2	TRBJ2-5	ASSGTSGTSQY
TRBV7-8	TRBJ2-7	ASTPDRVKGEQY
TRBV3-1/TRBV3-2	TRBJ2-5	ASSQVRGGEETQY
TRBV5-6	TRBJ2-1	ASSLDQGASYNEQF